This TCR beta chain was obtained from a study of breast tumors, draining lymph nodes, adjacent tissues. General observations from the study: Compared with basal-like, luminal-like tumors shared significantly more repertoire with nontumor tissue. Tumor T cell lymph node origin was a supported hypothesis, not proven. Tumor repertoires ranked between lymph nodes and nontumor tissue in diversity, with V and J gene preferences. Findings are consistent with lymph node origin and intratumoral expansion of most tumor T cells.

TCRdb analysed the multiplex PCR reads with MiXCR anew, one entry per CDR3 protein. Counted here are 200,000 to 250,000 distinct CDR3 sequences, approximately 36% occurring once; the ten biggest clones make up 3% to 4.5%. The CDR3 extends over 16 amino acids. V gave up 1 base and J gave up 5 bases; unmatched junction bases: 6. Germline assignment: CDR1 SEHNR and CDR2 FQNEAQ (reference sequence). Remarks on this clonotype: No antigen is known for it.

Breast cancer patients provided tissue from their axillary draining lymph nodes. The sequenced sample consisted of axillary lymph node tissue. This clonotype was sampled from a female donor with breast cancer. Some clones in this sample may be carry-over from other donors' samples. The J gene is TRBJ2-1, the V gene TRBV7-9, with 9 bases identical to TRBD1. CDR3 protein: CASSLEGQGGHNEQFF. The CDR3 DNA reads TGTGCCAGCAGCTTAGAGGGACAGGGAGGTCACAATGAGCAGTTCTTC. Full variable domain (rest looked up from reference TRBV7-9 and TRBJ2-1): DTGVSQNPRHKITKRGQNVTFRCDPISEHNRLYWYRQTLGQGPEFLTYFQNEAQLEKSRLLSDRFSAERPKGSFSTLEIQRTEQGDSAMYLCASSLEGQGGHNEQFFGPGTRLTVL.